These T cell receptor beta chains were read from a single sample in a study of T cells in Graves' hyperthyroidism and ophthalmopathy. TCRdb itself ran the multiplex PCR reads through MiXCR, one entry per CDR3 protein. The sample lists 480,000 or so distinct CDR3 sequences, around 15% seen once, with about a sixth in the top ten. Source material: blood. The receptors were gathered from a young woman with Graves' hyperthyroidism. Both conserved end residues are part of each CDR3. The order of the fields is D gene, V gene, J gene, clone size, CDR3 protein, CDR3 DNA. D genes are given only for firm matches. A clone size is listed for some rows: how often the clone was seen (once, few, many), or a class if it is expanded.

>NA|TRBV11-3|TRBJ1-2|many
CASSLRLAGGYTF
TGTGCCAGCAGCTTACGGCTCGCGGGTGGCTACACCTTC
>TRBD1|TRBV6-5|TRBJ2-5|NA
CASSYQTGGRETQYF
TGTGCCAGCAGTTACCAGACAGGGGGTAGGGAGACCCAGTACTTC
>NA|TRBV3-1|TRBJ2-1|many
CASSQEREYNEQFF
TGTGCCAGCAGCCAAGAGCGTGAGTACAATGAGCAGTTCTTC
>NA|TRBV27|TRBJ1-1|many
CASSFSRLLMNTEAFF
TGTGCCAGCAGTTTCTCCAGGTTACTTATGAACACTGAAGCTTTCTTT
>TRBD1|TRBV27|TRBJ2-6|many
CASRQTGTGANVLTF
TGTGCCAGCAGACAGACAGGGACGGGGGCCAACGTCCTGACTTTC
>NA|TRBV11-3|TRBJ2-2|many
CASSFSSANTGELFF
TGTGCCAGCAGCTTTTCTAGCGCGAACACCGGGGAGCTGTTTTTT
>NA|TRBV20-1|TRBJ2-1|NA
CSARFGIINEQFF
TGCAGTGCTAGATTCGGGATAATCAATGAGCAGTTCTTC
>TRBD2|TRBV7-3|TRBJ2-1|NA
CASSLSGRAYRGNEQFF
TGTGCCAGCAGCCTCAGCGGGAGGGCCTACAGAGGCAATGAGCAGTTCTTC
>TRBD1|TRBV7-6|TRBJ2-1|many
CASSEEGQGAYNEQFF
TGTGCCAGCAGCGAAGAGGGACAGGGGGCGTACAATGAGCAGTTCTTC
>NA|TRBV29-1|TRBJ2-7|many
CSVGESYEQYF
TGCAGCGTTGGAGAATCCTACGAGCAGTACTTC
>TRBD2|TRBV6-1|TRBJ2-1|few
CASSRNGGLAGDEQFF
TGTGCCAGCAGTCGGAACGGGGGACTAGCGGGAGATGAGCAGTTCTTC
>NA|TRBV6-5|TRBJ2-6|few
CASSFSGAGPGRPGANVLTF
TGTGCCAGCAGTTTTTCGGGGGCAGGCCCGGGTCGTCCTGGGGCCAACGTCCTGACTTTC
>NA|TRBV13|TRBJ2-3|many
CASSEVGESTDTQYF
TGTGCCAGCAGCGAGGTGGGAGAGAGCACAGATACGCAGTATTTT
>NA|TRBV12-3/TRBV12-4|TRBJ1-3|many
CASRTVSSGNTIYF
TGTGCCAGCCGGACCGTAAGCTCTGGAAACACCATATATTTT
>TRBD1|TRBV12-3/TRBV12-4|TRBJ1-5|many
CASSTRQGEGNQPQHF
TGTGCCAGCAGTACCAGACAGGGTGAGGGCAATCAGCCCCAGCATTTT
>TRBD2|TRBV5-1|TRBJ2-1|many
CASSPPGLAGDEQFF
TGCGCCAGCAGCCCCCCGGGACTAGCGGGTGATGAGCAGTTCTTC
>TRBD1|TRBV12-3/TRBV12-4|TRBJ1-5|NA
CASTPGTGFFHQPQHF
TGTGCCAGCACCCCCGGGACAGGGTTCTTCCATCAGCCCCAGCATTTT
>NA|TRBV11-2|TRBJ2-2|many
CASSLEVATRGELFF
TGTGCCAGCAGCTTAGAGGTGGCTACTCGAGGGGAGCTGTTTTTT
>NA|TRBV20-1|TRBJ1-3|many
CSARPRGTPGNTIYF
TGCAGTGCTAGACCACGAGGGACGCCTGGAAACACCATATATTTT
>NA|TRBV7-9|TRBJ1-4|many
CALGQGSTNEKLFF
TGTGCCCTGGGGCAAGGTAGTACTAATGAAAAACTGTTTTTT
>TRBD2|TRBV7-9|TRBJ2-1|many
CASSLIRTGGPGEQFF
TGTGCCAGCAGCTTAATTCGTACGGGAGGGCCGGGCGAGCAGTTCTTC
>NA|TRBV20-1|TRBJ2-1|many
CSAFLGSSYNEQFF
TGCAGTGCCTTCCTAGGGAGCTCCTACAATGAGCAGTTCTTC
>TRBD1|TRBV12-3/TRBV12-4|TRBJ1-6|many
CASDGGGSSYNSPLHF
TGTGCCAGCGACGGAGGGGGCAGCTCCTATAATTCACCCCTCCACTTT
>NA|TRBV5-4|TRBJ2-5|many
CASSLGADQAQYF
TGTGCCAGCAGCTTGGGGGCGGACCAGGCCCAGTACTTC
>NA|TRBV24-1|TRBJ2-7|many
CATSAWDTAYEQYF
TGTGCCACCAGCGCTTGGGACACCGCCTACGAGCAGTACTTC
>TRBD2|TRBV6-5|TRBJ2-2|NA
CASSYLAGGVNTGELFF
TGTGCCAGCAGTTACCTAGCGGGGGGGGTCAACACCGGGGAGCTGTTTTTT
>NA|TRBV5-5|TRBJ2-7|NA
CTSSFRGASYEQYF
TGTACCAGCAGCTTCAGGGGGGCCTCCTACGAGCAGTACTTC
>TRBD1|TRBV14|TRBJ2-7|few
CASSQWGQSYEQYF
TGTGCCAGCAGCCAGTGGGGACAGTCGTACGAGCAGTACTTC
>NA|TRBV2|TRBJ1-2|many
CASSGRSQGATANYGYTF
TGTGCCAGCAGTGGGAGGAGCCAGGGAGCAACAGCTAACTATGGCTACACCTTC
>NA|TRBV20-1|TRBJ1-1|few
CSASRGIEAFF
TGCAGTGCTAGTAGGGGGATTGAAGCTTTCTTT
>TRBD1|TRBV2|TRBJ2-2|many
CASDRENTGELFF
TGTGCCAGCGACAGGGAAAACACCGGGGAGCTGTTTTTT
>TRBD1|TRBV18|TRBJ2-5|many
CASSRTRQGAGETQYF
TGTGCCAGCTCGCGGACCCGACAGGGGGCAGGGGAGACCCAGTACTTC
>TRBD2|TRBV20-1|TRBJ2-2|many
CSARELAGVPGELFF
TGCAGTGCTAGAGAGCTAGCGGGAGTTCCCGGGGAGCTGTTTTTT
>NA|TRBV12-5|TRBJ2-3|NA
CASAPLATDAQYF
TGTGCTAGTGCCCCTCTAGCGACAGATGCGCAGTATTTT
>TRBD1|TRBV20-1|TRBJ1-2|NA
CSASDREYYGYTF
TGCAGTGCTAGTGACAGGGAGTACTATGGCTACACCTTC
>NA|TRBV6-1|TRBJ1-5|few
CASSAWAGGSQPQHF
TGTGCCAGCAGTGCGTGGGCGGGCGGGAGTCAGCCCCAGCATTTT
>TRBD2|TRBV19|TRBJ2-1|few
CASSPRTSGMKYNEQFF
TGTGCCAGTAGTCCTCGGACTAGCGGGATGAAATACAATGAGCAGTTCTTC
>TRBD1|TRBV19|TRBJ2-5|many
CASTPGTGDQETQYF
TGTGCCAGTACCCCCGGGACAGGGGATCAAGAGACCCAGTACTTC
>NA|TRBV19|TRBJ2-3|NA
CASSISDLGDTQYF
TGTGCCAGTAGTATATCCGATCTGGGAGATACGCAGTATTTT
>NA|TRBV27|TRBJ1-1|many
CASSQQPWMNTEAFF
TGTGCCAGCAGTCAACAGCCGTGGATGAACACTGAAGCTTTCTTT
>NA|TRBV7-2|TRBJ1-1|few
CASSLSLGQNTEAFF
TGTGCCAGCAGTCTTTCGCTGGGGCAGAACACTGAAGCTTTCTTT
>NA|TRBV7-6|TRBJ1-1|many
CASSLGADLNTEAFF
TGTGCCAGCAGCTTAGGGGCAGATCTGAACACTGAAGCTTTCTTT
>NA|TRBV19|TRBJ1-5|many
CASSTHRERNQPQHF
TGTGCCAGTAGTACCCACAGGGAGCGCAATCAGCCCCAGCATTTT
>NA|TRBV6-5|TRBJ1-2|many
CASSYSSAGGYTF
TGTGCCAGCAGTTACTCATCGGCCGGGGGCTACACCTTC
>NA|TRBV6-1|TRBJ1-4|many
CASRPGPVNEKLFF
TGTGCCAGCAGACCAGGGCCCGTCAATGAAAAACTGTTTTTT
>NA|TRBV5-1|TRBJ1-3|many
CASSFWGDGNTIYF
TGCGCCAGCAGCTTTTGGGGGGATGGAAACACCATATATTTT
>TRBD2|TRBV5-1|TRBJ2-4|many
CASSLGLAGVKNIQYF
TGCGCCAGCAGCTTGGGACTAGCGGGAGTCAAAAACATTCAGTACTTC
>NA|TRBV30|TRBJ1-3|NA
CAWSGTEAGTRYF
TGTGCCTGGAGTGGAACTGAGGCGGGGACGCGATATTTT
>NA|TRBV19|TRBJ2-3|many
CASSMPPDGTDTQYF
TGTGCCAGTAGTATGCCTCCGGACGGCACAGATACGCAGTATTTT
>TRBD1|TRBV25-1|TRBJ2-5|NA
CASSDFGADRGVLGETQYF
TGTGCCAGCAGTGATTTTGGGGCGGACAGGGGAGTTTTAGGGGAGACCCAGTACTTC
>NA|TRBV5-1|TRBJ1-2|many
CASSLAPGDNYGYTF
TGCGCCAGCAGCTTGGCTCCAGGCGATAACTATGGCTACACCTTC
>NA|TRBV11-2|TRBJ1-2|many
CASSPSPAANYGYTF
TGTGCCAGCAGCCCATCCCCGGCAGCTAACTATGGCTACACCTTC
>NA|TRBV12-3/TRBV12-4|TRBJ1-5|many
CASRDGGWVQPQHF
TGTGCCAGCAGAGACGGAGGTTGGGTCCAGCCCCAGCATTTT
>NA|TRBV19|TRBJ1-4|NA
CASSMQTNEKLFF
TGTGCCAGTAGCATGCAGACAAATGAAAAACTGTTTTTT